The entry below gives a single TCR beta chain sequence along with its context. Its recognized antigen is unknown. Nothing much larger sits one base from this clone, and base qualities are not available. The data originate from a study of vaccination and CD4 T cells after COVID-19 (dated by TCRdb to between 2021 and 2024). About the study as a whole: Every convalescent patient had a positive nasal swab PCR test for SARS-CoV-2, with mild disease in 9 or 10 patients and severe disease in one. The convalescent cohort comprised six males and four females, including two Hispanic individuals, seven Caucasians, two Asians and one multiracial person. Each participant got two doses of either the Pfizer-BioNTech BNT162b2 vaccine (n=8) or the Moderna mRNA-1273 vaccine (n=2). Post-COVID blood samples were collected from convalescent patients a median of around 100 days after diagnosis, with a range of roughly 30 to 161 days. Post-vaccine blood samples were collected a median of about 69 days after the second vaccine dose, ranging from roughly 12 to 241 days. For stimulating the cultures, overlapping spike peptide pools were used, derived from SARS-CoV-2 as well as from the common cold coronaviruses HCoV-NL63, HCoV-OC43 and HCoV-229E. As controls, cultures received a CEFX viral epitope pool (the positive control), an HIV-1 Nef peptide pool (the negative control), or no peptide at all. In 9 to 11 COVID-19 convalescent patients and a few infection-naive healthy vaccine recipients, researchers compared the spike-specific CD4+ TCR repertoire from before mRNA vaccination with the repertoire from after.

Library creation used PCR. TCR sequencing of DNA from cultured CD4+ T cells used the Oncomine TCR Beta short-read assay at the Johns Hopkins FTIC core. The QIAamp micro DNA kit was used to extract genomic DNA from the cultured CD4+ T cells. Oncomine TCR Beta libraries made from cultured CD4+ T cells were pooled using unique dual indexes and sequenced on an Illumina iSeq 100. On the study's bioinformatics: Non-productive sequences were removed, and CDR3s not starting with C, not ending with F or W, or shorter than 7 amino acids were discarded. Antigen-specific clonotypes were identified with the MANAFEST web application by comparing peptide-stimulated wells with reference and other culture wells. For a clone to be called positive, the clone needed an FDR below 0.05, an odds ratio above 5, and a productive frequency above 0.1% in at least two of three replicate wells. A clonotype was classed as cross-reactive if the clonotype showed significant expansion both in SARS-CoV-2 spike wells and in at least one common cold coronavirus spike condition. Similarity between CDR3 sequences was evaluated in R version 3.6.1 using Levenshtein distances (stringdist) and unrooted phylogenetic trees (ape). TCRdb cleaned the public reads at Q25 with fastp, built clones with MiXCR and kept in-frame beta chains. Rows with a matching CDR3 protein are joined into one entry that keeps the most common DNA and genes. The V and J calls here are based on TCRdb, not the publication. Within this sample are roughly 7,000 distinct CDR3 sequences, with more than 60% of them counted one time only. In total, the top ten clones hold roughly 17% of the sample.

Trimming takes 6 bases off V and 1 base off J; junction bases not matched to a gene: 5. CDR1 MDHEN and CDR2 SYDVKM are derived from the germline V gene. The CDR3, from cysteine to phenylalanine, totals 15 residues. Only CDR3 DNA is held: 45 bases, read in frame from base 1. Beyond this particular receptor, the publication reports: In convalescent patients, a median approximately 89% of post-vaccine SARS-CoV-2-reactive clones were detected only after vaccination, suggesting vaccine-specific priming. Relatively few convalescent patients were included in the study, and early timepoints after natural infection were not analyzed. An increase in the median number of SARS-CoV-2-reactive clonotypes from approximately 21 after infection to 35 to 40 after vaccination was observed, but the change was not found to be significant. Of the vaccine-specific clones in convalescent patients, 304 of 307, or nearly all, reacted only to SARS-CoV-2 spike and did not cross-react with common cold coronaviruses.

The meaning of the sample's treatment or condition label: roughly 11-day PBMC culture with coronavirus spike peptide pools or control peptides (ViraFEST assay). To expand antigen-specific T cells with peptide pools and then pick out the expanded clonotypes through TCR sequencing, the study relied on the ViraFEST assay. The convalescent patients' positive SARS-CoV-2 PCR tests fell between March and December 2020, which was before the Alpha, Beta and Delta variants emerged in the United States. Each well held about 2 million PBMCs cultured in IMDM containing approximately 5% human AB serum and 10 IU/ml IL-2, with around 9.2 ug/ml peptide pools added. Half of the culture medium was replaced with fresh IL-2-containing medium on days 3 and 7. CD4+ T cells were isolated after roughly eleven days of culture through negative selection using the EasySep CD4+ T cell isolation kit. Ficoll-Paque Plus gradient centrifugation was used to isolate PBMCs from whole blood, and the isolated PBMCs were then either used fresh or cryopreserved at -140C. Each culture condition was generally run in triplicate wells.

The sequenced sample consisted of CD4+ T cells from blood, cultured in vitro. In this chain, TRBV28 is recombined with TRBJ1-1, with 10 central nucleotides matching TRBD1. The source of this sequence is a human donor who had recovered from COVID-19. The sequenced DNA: TGTGCCAGCAGCGACAGGGGGCATTGGAACACTGAAGCTTTCTTT. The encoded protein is CASSDRGHWNTEAFF.